This T cell receptor (beta chain) was identified during a study of early T cells in non-severe SARS-CoV-2 infection. Study-wide findings and caveats: Private and CD4 specificities were missed by VDJdb matching, which favored anti-spike CD8 responses.

One entry per CDR3 protein, called by TCRdb with MiXCR from the 5' RACE reads. Among about 64,000 distinct CDR3 sequences, roughly 18% were seen once, and the ten largest hold under 9%. Regarding this clonotype: Its antigen is unidentified.

This sequence was found in an adult who was a healthcare worker with PCR-confirmed SARS-CoV-2 infection or an uninfected control (not recorded which). The sample was whole blood, taken at baseline.

CDR3 in amino acids: CASSQDIGTDTQYF. CDR3 nucleotide sequence: TGTGCCAGCAGCCAGGATATCGGGACAGATACGCAGTATTTT. The chain uses TRBV3-1 and TRBJ2-3; D uncertain. V lost 3 bases, J lost 3 bases, and 10 bases lay in between. The CDR3 has 14 amino acids. CDR1 LGHDT and CDR2 YNNKEL come from the germline V gene (reference sequence).